What follows are 17 T cell receptor beta chains derived from one specimen sequenced in a study of neoadjuvant nivolumab and ipilimumab in lung cancer. Produced via immunoSEQ multiplex PCR; TCRdb's table is partial and in-frame only. The data hold about 10,000 clones, with roughly three quarters observed a single time. The specimen comprised tumor tissue, sampled after neoadjuvant nivolumab, alone or with ipilimumab, at or shortly before surgery. These receptors were taken from an adult with non-small cell lung cancer. Some clones in this sample may be carry-over from other donors' samples.

The chain uses TRBV7-8 and TRBJ1-2, with D perhaps TRBD1 (6 bases). Between the trimmed V and J ends, which lost 3 bases and 4 bases, there was a span of 12 bases. This CDR3 comprises 14 residues. Germline V CDR1 and CDR2: SGHVS, FQNEAQ. CDR3 nucleotides: TGTGCCAGCAGCTTCTACAGGGCAATCTATGGCTACACCTTC. Translation gives CASSFYRAIYGYTF.

The chain couples TRBV6-1 to TRBJ2-3; a weak D match, TRBD2 (6 bases). The CDR3 consists of 14 residues. V dropped 6 bases and J dropped 2 bases, with 12 bases sitting between them. Per germline, CDR1 MNHNS and CDR2 SASEGT. The CDR3 DNA reads TGTGCCAGCAGCGTTAGCGGTGTCACAGATACGCAGTATTTT. Protein product: CASSVSGVTDTQYF.

The rearrangement uses TRBV6-6 and TRBJ2-5; D is perhaps TRBD2 (5 bases). Germline CDR1 and CDR2: MNHNY and SVGAGI (reference sequence). This CDR3 is 14 amino acids long. Trimming removed 2 bases from V and 5 bases from J, with 12 bases in between. The CDR3 DNA follows: TGTGCCAGCAGTTACGAGGGTTCAAGGGAGACCCAGTACTTC. Residues: CASSYEGSRETQYF.

The gene calls are TRBV29-1 and TRBJ2-1; 10 bases are a match to TRBD2. Germline assignment: CDR1 SQVTM and CDR2 ANQGSEA. The CDR3 runs to 14 residues. The trim removed 4 bases at V and 7 bases at J, leaving 7 bases unmatched. The CDR3 DNA reads TGCAGCGTTGGGGTAGCGGGGGGTGGAAATGAGCAGTTCTTC. It specifies CSVGVAGGGNEQFF.

In this sample, this clone turned up a few times. CDR3 nucleotides: TGCAGCGTTGACGGGGACAGGGGAACTGAAGCTTTCTTT. Amino acids: CSVDGDRGTEAFF. The chain couples TRBV29-1 to TRBJ1-1, with 10 bases that match TRBD1. J lost 5 bases, V lost 3 bases, and 3 bases had no gene match. This CDR3 spans 13 amino acids. CDR1 and CDR2 (germline): SQVTM, ANQGSEA.

The CDR3 nucleotides read TGCAGCGTTGAACCGACAGGGGTGAGGGGTTATGGCTACACCTTC. Amino acids: CSVEPTGVRGYGYTF. V usage is TRBV29-1 and J usage is TRBJ1-2; 8 bases are a match to TRBD1. J gave up 5 bases and V 2 bases, and 10 bases lay outside the gene matches. This CDR3 region has 15 residues. Germline lookup yields CDR1 SQVTM and CDR2 ANQGSEA.

The V and J genes are TRBV5-1 and TRBJ2-3, with TRBD2 matching 9 bases. The CDR3 totals 14 residues. V gave up 7 bases and J gave up 5 bases; unmatched junction bases: 8. Germline CDR1 reads SGHRS; CDR2 reads YFSETQ. This CDR3 is CASEPGLAIDTQYF. The CDR3 nucleotides are TGCGCCAGCGAACCGGGACTAGCAATAGATACGCAGTATTTT. Based on the CDR3 plus reference TRBV5-1 and TRBJ2-3, the full variable domain is KAGVTQTPRYLIKTRGQQVTLSCSPISGHRSVSWYQQTPGQGLQFLFEYFSETQRNKGNFPGRFSGRQFSNSRSEMNVSTLELGDSALYLCASEPGLAIDTQYFGPGTRLTVL.

This clone was observed a few times. The chain joins TRBV5-6 to TRBJ1-1, with 7 bases fitting TRBD1. Germline CDR1 and CDR2: SGHDT and YYEEEE. The CDR3 has 14 amino acids. The J segment lost 1 base and the V segment lost 4 bases, leaving 4 bases of the junction unmatched. The CDR3 region is CASSRQGPNTEAFF. CDR3 DNA: TGTGCCAGCAGCCGACAGGGACCGAACACTGAAGCTTTCTTT.

The chain employs TRBV9 and TRBJ1-2, with 12 bases lining up with TRBD1. CDR3 length equals 18 residues. Trimming cost V 3 bases and J 6 bases; bases outside gene matches: 15. Looked up from germline, CDR1 is SGDLS and CDR2 is YYNGEE. CDR3 DNA sequence: TGTGCCAGCAGCGCACCTATTCGGATGGGACAGGGGGCTAATGGCTACACCTTC. Protein sequence: CASSAPIRMGQGANGYTF.

The chain joins TRBV6-5 to TRBJ2-7; D gene ambiguous. The V gene's germline CDR1 is MNHEY and CDR2 SVGAGI. The germline V and J ends were trimmed by 4 bases and 6 bases, with 13 bases remaining between them. CDR3 length: 13 residues. The CDR3, as DNA: TGTGCCAGCAGTTCCGAACCTAGTACCGAGCAGTACTTC. Translated, it gives CASSSEPSTEQYF.

The V gene is TRBV11-2, the J gene TRBJ2-5; D uncertain. Germline CDR1 is SGHAT and CDR2 is FQNNGV. V gave up 5 bases and J gave up 0 bases, with 10 bases separating them. The CDR3 has 14 residues. As DNA, the CDR3 is TGTGCCAGCAGCCCCGGACGGAACCAAGAGACCCAGTACTTC. Protein sequence: CASSPGRNQETQYF. Based on the CDR3 plus reference TRBV11-2 and TRBJ2-5, the full variable domain is EAGVAQSPRYKIIEKRQSVAFWCNPISGHATLYWYQQILGQGPKLLIQFQNNGVVDDSQLPKDRFSAERLKGVDSTLKIQPAKLEDSAVYLCASSPGRNQETQYFGPGTRLLVL.

This clone turned up a few times. The chain carries TRBV15 and TRBJ2-1; D ambiguous. V was trimmed by 0 bases and J by 5 bases, leaving 20 bases between them. This CDR3 contains 18 residues. Germline V gene lookup returns CDR1 LNHNV and CDR2 YYDKDF (reference sequence). CDR3 sequence: CATSRETLLRWEDNEQFF. DNA for the CDR3: TGTGCCACCAGCAGAGAAACCCTTTTGAGATGGGAAGACAATGAGCAGTTCTTC.

As DNA, the CDR3 is TGTGCCAGCAGCTCGACTAGCACCTACGAGCAGTACTTC. It is translated as CASSSTSTYEQYF. The chain joins TRBV5-6 to TRBJ2-7; TRBD2 aligns across 7 bases. The V segment lost 3 bases and the J segment 2 bases; nucleotides outside the gene matches: 2. Germline CDR1 reads SGHDT; CDR2 reads YYEEEE. The CDR3 contains 13 residues.

The rearrangement uses TRBV5-1 and TRBJ2-7; 9 positions agree with TRBD1. This CDR3 comprises 14 residues. Looked up from germline, CDR1 is SGHRS and CDR2 is YFSETQ. Trimming removed 3 bases from V and 6 bases from J; junction bases left unmatched: 7. The CDR3 nucleotides are TGCGCCAGCAGCTGGGGACAGGGATTAGCCGAGCAGTACTTC. It codes for CASSWGQGLAEQYF.

The chain employs TRBV14 and TRBJ1-3; D perhaps matches TRBD1 (6 bases). The V gene's germline CDR1 is SGHDN and CDR2 FVKESK. The CDR3 sequence is 16 residues long. The germline V and J ends were trimmed by 4 bases and 0 bases, with 13 bases remaining between them. CDR3 sequence reads: CASSLWDTPSGNTIYF. The CDR3 nucleotides are TGTGCCAGCAGCCTCTGGGACACCCCCTCTGGAAACACCATATATTTT.

This chain joins TRBV6-4 and TRBJ1-6; D perhaps matches TRBD1 (5 bases). CDR1 is MRHNA and CDR2 is SNTAGT in the germline V gene. V was trimmed by 6 bases and J by 4 bases, leaving 10 bases between them. The CDR3 spans 14 residues. CDR3 residues: CASSRDGYNSPLHF. The CDR3 bases are TGTGCCAGCAGCAGGGACGGGTATAATTCACCCCTCCACTTT.

The chain joins TRBV6-1 to TRBJ1-2; 7 bases line up with TRBD1. The ends lost 5 bases at V and 2 bases at J; junction bases unmatched: 8. In germline, CDR1 is MNHNS, CDR2 SASEGT. There are 15 residues in the CDR3. The CDR3: CASSPNLQGNYGYTF. The CDR3 region has the DNA TGTGCCAGCAGTCCCAACCTACAGGGGAACTATGGCTACACCTTC.